Shown below are 25 T cell receptor beta chains from a single sample sequenced in a study of regulatory T cells in long-lasting Graves disease. Arm-PCR with iRepertoire HTBI primers amplified the CDR3 regions for these TCR beta libraries. From the multiplex PCR reads, TCRdb called clonotypes with MiXCR, one entry per CDR3 protein. Of a few hundred thousand distinct CDR3 sequences listed, 22% are singletons. As to time point: persistent/refractory GD, antithyroid drugs over 5 years with positive TRAb. After RNA was extracted from PBMCs, the TCR library was made from it. The source was peripheral blood mononuclear cells (PBMCs), collected when the disease was refractory, from a patient treated with antithyroid drugs. The receptors come from a female donor with Graves disease.

This clonotype was seen many times. The J gene is TRBJ2-3, the V gene TRBV28; TRBD2 matches at 8 bases. The V segment lost 2 bases and the J segment 14 bases; nucleotides outside the gene matches: 9. Germline V gene data show CDR1 as MDHEN and CDR2 as SYDVKM. This CDR3 has 13 residues. The CDR3 protein is CASSLGAGTRLYF. The CDR3 DNA follows: TGTGCCAGCAGTTTAGGGGCCGGGACTAGATTGTATTTT.

This rearrangement joins TRBV7-9 to TRBJ2-5; tentative D call: TRBD1 (5 bases). The closer fit of TRBJ2-7 to the DNA end suggests the J call may be wrong. Germline values: CDR1 SEHNR, CDR2 FQNEAQ (reference sequence). CDR3 length equals 16 residues. The CDR3 protein is CASSLESWGESYEQYF. In DNA, the CDR3 is TGTGCCAGCAGCTTGGAATCGTGGGGCGAGTCCTACGAGCAGTACTTC.

This clonotype was found once. This chain joins TRBV5-1 and TRBJ2-3; D could derive from TRBD1 or TRBD2 (6 bases each). Trimming removed 0 bases at V and 3 bases at J, with 11 bases between. The CDR3 length is 15 residues. The V gene's germline CDR1 is SGHRS and CDR2 YFSETQ. CDR3 sequence reads: CASSLEGGLTDTQYF. The CDR3 coding sequence is TGCGCCAGCAGCTTGGAAGGGGGGTTGACAGATACGCAGTATTTT. Looking up the rest from reference TRBV5-1 and TRBJ2-3 gives the full variable domain: KAGVTQTPRYLIKTRGQQVTLSCSPISGHRSVSWYQQTPGQGLQFLFEYFSETQRNKGNFPGRFSGRQFSNSRSEMNVSTLELGDSALYLCASSLEGGLTDTQYFGPGTRLTVL.

This clonotype was counted at least ten times. V and J are TRBV7-2 and TRBJ2-5, with TRBD2 matching 8 bases. V shed 5 bases, J shed 1 base, and the junction held 6 bases outside the gene matches. CDR1 SGHTA and CDR2 FQGNSA come from the germline V gene. The CDR3 loop spans 15 amino acids. As DNA, the CDR3 is TGTGCCAGCAGCCCTTATGGACTAGCCCAAGAGACCCAGTACTTC. It yields the protein CASSPYGLAQETQYF.

The V gene is TRBV19, the J gene TRBJ2-2, with TRBD2 matching over 13 bases. The V gene's germline CDR1 is LNHDA and CDR2 SQIVND (reference sequence). This CDR3 spans 21 amino acids. J gave up 4 bases and V 0 bases, and 14 bases lay outside the gene matches. CDR3 nucleotides: TGTGCCAGTAGTATAGACTCTCCCGGACTAGCGGGAGATCATCGCACCGGGGAGCTGTTTTTT. Protein sequence: CASSIDSPGLAGDHRTGELFF.

This clonotype has only a few counts. The chain combines TRBV5-1 with TRBJ2-2; 8 bases fit TRBD2. CDR1 and CDR2 (germline): SGHRS, YFSETQ. This CDR3 contains 16 residues. Trimming took 2 bases from V and 2 from J; bases not matched to a gene: 5. In nucleotides, the CDR3 is TGCGCCAGCAGCTTCATTAGCGGGGCTAACACCGGGGAGCTGTTTTTT. Translating it yields CASSFISGANTGELFF. Looking up the rest from reference TRBV5-1 and TRBJ2-2 gives the full variable domain: KAGVTQTPRYLIKTRGQQVTLSCSPISGHRSVSWYQQTPGQGLQFLFEYFSETQRNKGNFPGRFSGRQFSNSRSEMNVSTLELGDSALYLCASSFISGANTGELFFGEGSRLTVL.

The sample holds many counts of this clonotype. The CDR3 here is CASSPGLSGNTIYF. The DNA for the CDR3 is TGTGCCAGCAGTCCAGGGCTCTCTGGAAACACCATATATTTT. This chain connects TRBV28 to TRBJ1-3; D perhaps matches TRBD1 (5 bases). Germline values: CDR1 MDHEN, CDR2 SYDVKM. Trimming took off 5 bases at V and 0 bases at J, with 8 bases between the two ends. CDR3 size: 14 residues.

At least ten counts were recorded for this clonotype. The chain recombines TRBV12-3 or TRBV12-4 with TRBJ2-7; D is undetermined. Trimming removed 3 bases from V and 2 bases from J, with 5 bases in between. The CDR3 is 12 residues long. The CDR3 DNA reads as TGTGCCAGCAGTTTCGCTACCTACGAGCAGTACTTC. Encoded protein: CASSFATYEQYF.

This clonotype was seen many times. This chain links TRBV28 with TRBJ2-7; 7 nucleotides agree with TRBD1. With 6 bases clipped from V and 1 base from J, the junction kept 6 bases outside the gene matches. Germline V gene lookup returns CDR1 MDHEN and CDR2 SYDVKM. This CDR3 has 14 residues. This CDR3 is CASRRGRGSYEQYF. In nucleotides, the CDR3 is TGTGCCAGCAGGAGGGGGCGAGGATCCTACGAGCAGTACTTC.

This clonotype was seen only a few times. The chain carries TRBV12-5 and TRBJ2-7, with TRBD1 matching over 8 bases. The germline CDR1 and CDR2 sequences are LGHNT and FRNRAP. The CDR3 runs to 14 residues. The junction had 5 bases not matched to a gene; V was cut back by 4 bases and J by 3 bases. The CDR3 DNA is TGTGCTAGTGGTTCGATCACAGGGGGCTACGAGCAGTACTTC. This sequence encodes CASGSITGGYEQYF.

This clonotype was seen a handful of times. J is TRBJ1-4 and V is TRBV18, with 10 positions matching TRBD1. The germline V gene encodes CDR1 KGHSH and CDR2 LQKENI. The V and J ends lost 6 bases and 8 bases, in that order; junction bases with no gene match: 6. The CDR3 contains 14 residues. DNA for the CDR3: TGTGCCAGCTCGTCCGGGACAGGGGCGGAAAAACTGTTTTTT. Protein sequence: CASSSGTGAEKLFF. Complete variable domain (other parts from reference TRBV18 and TRBJ1-4): NAGVMQNPRHLVRRRGQEARLRCSPMKGHSHVYWYRQLPEEGLKFMVYLQKENIIDESGMPKERFSAEFPKEGPSILRIQQVVRGDSAAYFCASSSGTGAEKLFFGSGTQLSVL.

This clonotype was counted many times. CDR3 protein: CASSYRASQETQYF. The DNA of the CDR3 is TGTGCCAGCAGCTACAGGGCATCTCAAGAGACCCAGTACTTC. V and J are TRBV7-2 and TRBJ2-5, with D perhaps TRBD1 (6 bases). Trimming removed 4 bases at V and 2 bases at J, with 11 bases between. The germline V gene has CDR1 SGHTA and CDR2 FQGNSA. The CDR3 is 14 residues long.

This clonotype showed up many times. V is TRBV28 and J is TRBJ2-7; D possibly corresponds to TRBD1 (6 bases). With 4 bases removed from V and 1 base from J, the gap between germline ends came to 14 bases. The V gene's germline CDR1 is MDHEN and CDR2 SYDVKM. The CDR3 contains 15 residues. The CDR3 sequence: CASSSVLGASYEQYF. In DNA form, the CDR3 reads TGTGCCAGCAGTTCCGTCTTGGGGGCGTCCTACGAGCAGTACTTC.

In its sample, this clonotype was seen many times. The chain links TRBV12-3 or TRBV12-4 to TRBJ1-5; D gene ambiguous. There are 12 residues in the CDR3. Trimming took off 4 bases at V and 5 bases at J, with 6 bases between the two ends. The CDR3 DNA reads as TGTGCCAGCAGTTCGGTAGATCAGCCCCAGCATTTT. Its protein is CASSSVDQPQHF.

V and J are TRBV13 and TRBJ1-5; D remains ambiguous. V was trimmed by 1 base and J by 8 bases, leaving 9 bases between them. This CDR3 spans 13 amino acids. Looked up from germline, CDR1 is PRHDT and CDR2 is FYEKMQ (reference sequence). In DNA form, the CDR3 reads TGTGCCAGCAGCTTAGCACCAGGCAAGCCCCAGCATTTT. Its protein is CASSLAPGKPQHF.

This clonotype was recorded a few times. This chain connects TRBV19 to TRBJ2-4, with D perhaps TRBD1 or TRBD2 (5 bases each). The DNA end is more similar to TRBJ2-5, so the J call may be wrong. CDR1 and CDR2 from the germline V gene are LNHDA and SQIVND (reference sequence). There are 15 residues in the CDR3. This chain's CDR3 is CASSISRDPQETQYF. DNA for the CDR3: TGTGCCAGTAGTATCTCCCGGGACCCTCAAGAGACCCAGTACTTC.

This clonotype was counted ten times or more. This rearrangement joins TRBV5-1 to TRBJ1-6; TRBD1 is a possible D gene (5 bases). Germline CDR1 and CDR2: SGHRS and YFSETQ. CDR3 length: 15 amino acids. Trimming removed 0 bases from V and 9 bases from J, with 13 bases in between. CDR3 DNA sequence: TGCGCCAGCAGCTTGGAGGGCAGGGACGGTTCACCCCTCCACTTT. Amino acid sequence: CASSLEGRDGSPLHF.

This clonotype was detected only a few times. This chain connects TRBV19 to TRBJ2-5, with 11 bases fitting TRBD2. Trimming at V came to 3 bases and at J to 1 base, leaving 4 bases not matched to a gene. This CDR3 has 16 residues. The germline CDR1 and CDR2 sequences are LNHDA and SQIVND (reference sequence). The CDR3 reads CASSIGTSGSQETQYF. The CDR3 region has the DNA TGTGCCAGTAGTATTGGGACTAGCGGAAGCCAAGAGACCCAGTACTTC.

About this clonotype: A much larger clonotype is one base distant, so this may be a read error. V is TRBV5-4 and J is TRBJ2-5; TRBD2 agrees at 13 bases. This CDR3 is 17 amino acids long. CDR1 is SGHNT and CDR2 is YYREEE in the germline V gene (reference sequence). Trimming removed 3 bases from V and 4 bases from J; junction bases left unmatched: 9. The CDR3 nucleotides are TGTGCCAGCAGCTCCGAACTAGCGGGGGGGAGGCGAGAGACCCAGTACTTC. This encodes CASSSELAGGRRETQYF. Full variable domain (outside the CDR3, taken from reference TRBV5-4 and TRBJ2-5): ETGVTQSPTHLIKTRGQQVTLRCSSQSGHNTVSWYQQALGQGPQFIFQYYREEENGRGNFPPRFSGLQFPNYSSELNVNALELDDSALYLCASSSELAGGRRETQYFGPGTRLLVL.

On this clonotype: A read error may account for a junction end that differs from germline. The chain is built from TRBV5-5 and TRBJ1-4, with 10 positions matching TRBD1. The CDR3 is 15 residues long. Germline values: CDR1 SGHKS, CDR2 YYEKEE (reference sequence). The CDR3 sequence: CASSPGDRGNGKLFF. In DNA, the CDR3 is TGTGCCAGCAGCCCTGGGGACAGGGGAAATGGAAAACTGTTTTTT.

At least ten counts were recorded for this clonotype. The rearrangement joins TRBV5-1 to TRBJ1-5; 7 nucleotides match TRBD1. Germline V gives CDR1 SGHRS, CDR2 YFSETQ. The CDR3 is made up of 14 amino acids. V gave up 3 bases and J gave up 3 bases; unmatched junction bases: 3. CDR3 protein: CASSSGQDNQPQHF. The CDR3 coding sequence is TGCGCCAGCAGCTCAGGACAGGACAATCAGCCCCAGCATTTT.

Many counts were recorded for this clonotype. This rearrangement joins TRBV7-2 to TRBJ2-7, with 12 bases lining up with TRBD2. The CDR3 covers 17 residues. Trimming cost V 1 base and J 0 bases; bases outside gene matches: 4. CDR1 and CDR2 from the germline V gene are SGHTA and FQGNSA. The chain's CDR3 is CASSLGLAGGHSYEQYF. In DNA, the CDR3 is TGTGCCAGCAGCTTAGGGCTAGCGGGAGGGCACTCCTACGAGCAGTACTTC.

V usage is TRBV25-1 and J usage is TRBJ1-2, with D unresolved. CDR3 length: 12 amino acids. The V gene lost 5 bases and the J gene lost 8 bases, with 12 bases spanning the gap. Looked up from germline, CDR1 is MGHDK and CDR2 is SYGVNS. CDR3 DNA: TGTGCCAGCAGTAGGGTCGGTTGGGGCTACACCTTC. Translated, it gives CASSRVGWGYTF.

This clonotype was counted at least ten times. V gene TRBV6-1 combines with J gene TRBJ1-1; possible D gene TRBD1, 6 bases. Trimming pared 10 bases from V and 6 bases from J, leaving 21 bases between. Germline V gene sequence: CDR1 MNHNS, CDR2 SASEGT. The CDR3 totals 14 residues. CDR3 sequence: CATVRWTADAEAFF. CDR3 DNA sequence: TGTGCCACCGTGAGGTGGACAGCCGACGCTGAAGCTTTCTTT.

The genes are TRBV14 and TRBJ1-6; D is possibly TRBD1 (6 bases). The CDR3 extends over 15 amino acids. Trimming left V 3 bases short and J 10 bases short, with 16 bases between. CDR1 is SGHDN, CDR2 FVKESK, per germline. Here the CDR3 reads CASSQGGQGNSPLHF. CDR3 sequence (DNA): TGTGCCAGCAGCCAGGGGGGCCAGGGGAACTCACCCCTCCACTTT.